Presented here are 10 T cell receptor beta chains from one specimen sequenced in a study of shared clonotypes between healthy human individuals. Some clones are missing from TCRdb's copy, which holds only in-frame ones; the method was immunoSEQ multiplex PCR. This sample has some 1 million clones, with about 80% found just once. Sequencing input: memory CD4+ T cells sorted from blood. The subset: CD45RA-negative fraction. All receptors derive from a man aged 18 to 30 in good health.

As concerns this clone: This sample includes further DNA sequences coding for the same CDR3. This chain links TRBV19 with TRBJ1-5, with D possibly matching TRBD1 (6 bases). The ends were cut back, 6 bases at V and 2 bases at J, with 8 bases in the middle. This CDR3 spans 13 amino acids. The germline V gene encodes CDR1 LNHDA and CDR2 SQIVND (reference sequence). In DNA form, the CDR3 reads TGTGCCAGTAGACAGGGTGGCAATCAGCCCCAGCATTTT. Its protein is CASRQGGNQPQHF. The variable domain in full, with the rest retrieved from reference TRBV19 and TRBJ1-5, is DGGITQSPKYLFRKEGQNVTLSCEQNLNHDAMYWYRQDPGQGLRLIYYSQIVNDFQKGDIAEGYSVSREKKESFPLTVTSAQKNPTAFYLCASRQGGNQPQHFGDGTRLSIL.

The V call is TRBV21-1, the J call TRBJ2-2; the D call TRBD1 from the table was never checked on the DNA. TRBV21-1 is designated a pseudogene. The CDR3 runs to 13 residues. DNA for the CDR3: TGTGCCAGCAGAACACAGGCCGCCGGGGAGCTGTTTTTT. Its translation: CASRTQAAGELFF.

Points on this clone: Compared with germline, one end of the junction differs, possibly owing to a read error. In the same sample, other DNA sequences code for this CDR3. The chain combines TRBV30 with TRBJ1-4; D is unresolved. The CDR3 contains 12 residues. The V gene's germline CDR1 is GTSNPN and CDR2 SVGIG (reference sequence). In nucleotides, the CDR3 is TGTGTAAGCCACAGCCATAATGAAAAACTGTTCTTT. Translated, it gives CVSHSHNEKLFF.

In the case of this clone: In the same sample, other DNA sequences code for this CDR3. The chain carries TRBV5-1 and TRBJ2-1; D gene uncertain. V shed 0 bases and J shed 2 bases, with 6 bases lying between them. Germline V gene data show CDR1 as SGHRS and CDR2 as YFSETQ. The length of the CDR3 is 14 residues. The CDR3 DNA reads as TGCGCCAGCAGCTTGGGGGTAGCCTACAATGAGCAGTTCTTC. As protein: CASSLGVAYNEQFF.

The chain carries TRBV11-2 and TRBJ2-7; 9 bases are shared with TRBD1. The CDR3 has 12 residues. Trimming removed 5 bases from V and 5 bases from J; junction bases left unmatched: 1. CDR1 SGHAT and CDR2 FQNNGV come from the germline V gene. CDR3 loop: CASSTGGDEQYF. The CDR3 nucleotides are TGTGCCAGCAGCACAGGGGGCGACGAGCAGTACTTC.

The chain couples TRBV6-5 to TRBJ2-7, with TRBD1 matching 11 bases. CDR3 length equals 14 residues. Per germline, CDR1 MNHEY and CDR2 SVGAGI. With 7 bases clipped from V and 7 bases from J, the junction kept 9 bases outside the gene matches. CDR3 nucleotide sequence: TGTGCCAGCACCAAGACGGGACAGGGGGGAGAGCAGTACTTC. Encoded protein: CASTKTGQGGEQYF.

The rearrangement links TRBV18 to TRBJ1-2; tentatively, D is TRBD1 (6 bases). Germline V lookup: CDR1 KGHSH, CDR2 LQKENI. The ends were cut back, 6 bases at V and 2 bases at J, with 13 bases in the middle. CDR3 length equals 14 residues. The CDR3 DNA reads TGTGCCAGCTCCACCGATACAGGGAACTATGGCTACACCTTC. Its translation: CASSTDTGNYGYTF.

V gene TRBV4-1 combines with J gene TRBJ1-1; D is unresolved. The CDR3 covers 14 residues. V lost 1 base and J lost 1, with 7 bases in between. Looked up from germline, CDR1 is MGHRA and CDR2 is YSYEKL. For the CDR3, the DNA is TGCGCCAGCAGCCAAGCAGGTGGGAACACTGAAGCTTTCTTT. It encodes CASSQAGGNTEAFF.

The chain employs TRBV30 and TRBJ1-2; weak D call: TRBD1 (6 bases). Germline V CDR1 and CDR2: GTSNPN, SVGIG (reference sequence). Trimming stripped 5 bases from V and 1 base from J, with 20 bases between. CDR3 length: 16 amino acids. The CDR3 here is CAWGGMRTEVNYGYTF. The CDR3 nucleotides read TGTGCCTGGGGGGGAATGAGGACAGAAGTTAACTATGGCTACACCTTC.

The chain links TRBV11-2 to TRBJ1-1, with 10 bases that match TRBD1. J lost 4 bases, V lost 9 bases, and 5 bases had no gene match. The CDR3 length is 13 residues. Germline V gene data show CDR1 as SGHAT and CDR2 as FQNNGV. This chain's CDR3 is CASSGQGSTEAFF. The CDR3 DNA follows: TGTGCCAGTTCGGGACAGGGGTCCACTGAAGCTTTCTTT.